This entry lists 16 T cell receptor beta chains sequenced from one sample in a study of CD8+ T cells in alopecia areata. Treatment here: oral pan-JAK inhibitor, 5-10 mg twice daily. cDNA prepared by RNA extraction and subsequent reverse transcription served as the template for sequencing. Some clones are missing from TCRdb's copy, which holds only in-frame ones; the method was immunoSEQ multiplex PCR. The sample gives around 270,000 clones, over 45% of which show up once; around 1.8% is in the top ten. The sequencing used CD4+ T cells sorted from blood, collected at week 24, from a patient treated with tofacitinib. These TCRs come from a human donor with alopecia areata.

To note about this clone: The junction does not match germline at one end; this may be a read error. The V gene is TRBV5-4, the J gene TRBJ2-7, with 8 positions matching TRBD1. This CDR3 spans 8 amino acids. From germline, CDR1 is SGHNT and CDR2 YYREEE (reference sequence). CDR3 in amino acids: CAGGQGDF. In DNA, the CDR3 is TGTGCCGGCGGACAGGGAGACTTC.

The chain joins TRBV2 to TRBJ2-4; perhaps TRBD1 as D (6 bases). CDR3 length: 11 residues. The ends were cut back, 7 bases at V and 10 bases at J, with 11 bases in the middle. Germline-derived CDR1 and CDR2 are SNHLY and FYNNEI. The CDR3, as DNA: TGTGCCAGCACTATAGGGGGAATTCAGTACTTC. Translation: CASTIGGIQYF.

The V call is TRBV29-1, the J call TRBJ2-7; perhaps TRBD1 as D (7 bases). The germline V gene encodes CDR1 SQVTM and CDR2 ANQGSEA. Trimming cost V 7 bases and J 3 bases, with 13 bases left between them. This CDR3 contains 12 residues. The CDR3 DNA reads as TGCAGCGCGGGGGACAGATTCTACGAGCAGTACTTC. Protein: CSAGDRFYEQYF.

V usage is TRBV7-9 and J usage is TRBJ1-6; TRBD1 agrees at 7 bases. The CDR3 extends over 15 amino acids. CDR1 and CDR2 (germline): SEHNR, FQNEAQ (reference sequence). J lost 13 bases, V lost 5 bases, and 14 bases had no gene match. This CDR3 is CASSPQGLEILPLHF. CDR3 nucleotides: TGTGCCAGCAGCCCACAGGGGCTCGAGATCCTTCCCCTCCACTTT.

This clone was counted only a few times. The chain uses TRBV7-9 and TRBJ2-2; D gene uncertain. The germline CDR1 and CDR2 sequences are SEHNR and FQNEAQ (reference sequence). The CDR3 covers 16 residues. V was clipped by 1 base and J by 3 bases, with 12 bases between them. CDR3 in DNA: TGTGCCAGCAGCTTAGACTTGAACAGAGACACCGGGGAGCTGTTTTTT. Protein: CASSLDLNRDTGELFF.

This clone appeared a few times. The chain couples TRBV4-2 to TRBJ1-1; 7 nucleotides align to TRBD1. The CDR3 runs to 16 residues. Germline CDR1 reads LGHNA; CDR2 reads YNFKEQ. With V trimmed by 2 bases and J by 0 bases, 6 bases remained unmatched. Here the CDR3 DNA reads TGTGCCAGCAGCCAACAGGGGGGGAGATTGAACACTGAAGCTTTCTTT. Protein: CASSQQGGRLNTEAFF.

The chain couples TRBV11-2 to TRBJ2-2; D not resolved. CDR1 is SGHAT and CDR2 is FQNNGV in the germline V gene. CDR3 size: 13 residues. Trimming pared 2 bases from V and 5 bases from J, leaving 6 bases between. CDR3 protein: CASSLQRTGELFF. The CDR3 DNA sequence: TGTGCCAGCAGCTTACAGAGAACCGGGGAGCTGTTTTTT.

The chain has TRBV5-1 and TRBJ2-7, with a possible D match to TRBD2 (6 bases). The CDR3 runs to 16 residues. V lost 3 bases and J 4 bases, leaving 20 bases between the germline ends. Germline V gene data show CDR1 as SGHRS and CDR2 as YFSETQ. The CDR3 sequence is CASSSGLRQGAYEQYF. DNA for the CDR3: TGCGCCAGCAGCTCGGGACTGAGACAAGGGGCTTACGAGCAGTACTTC.

The V gene is TRBV29-1, the J gene TRBJ2-7; TRBD1 matches 7 bases. The CDR3 length is 11 residues. Losses at the gene ends were 4 bases for V and 7 bases for J; bases not matched to a gene: 4. Germline V gene data show CDR1 as SQVTM and CDR2 as ANQGSEA. CDR3 region: CSVVSGGEQYF. The CDR3 nucleotides read TGCAGCGTTGTCTCAGGGGGAGAGCAGTACTTC.

This clone was picked up one time. V gene TRBV7-9 combines with J gene TRBJ2-1; D gene ambiguous. The germline V and J ends were trimmed by 2 bases and 5 bases, with 16 bases remaining between them. Germline V gives CDR1 SEHNR, CDR2 FQNEAQ (reference sequence). The CDR3 length is 16 residues. The CDR3 loop is CASSLSERIVNNEQFF. The CDR3, as DNA: TGTGCCAGCAGCTTAAGCGAAAGGATAGTCAACAATGAGCAGTTCTTC.

This clone was seen only a few times. The chain is built from TRBV28 and TRBJ2-5, with D uncertain. The CDR3 totals 13 residues. With 2 bases removed from V and 1 base from J, the gap between germline ends came to 5 bases. Germline loops: CDR1 MDHEN, CDR2 SYDVKM. CDR3 coding DNA: TGTGCCAGCAGTTTAGAAGGCCAAGAGACCCAGTACTTC. This translates into CASSLEGQETQYF.

The chain joins TRBV15 to TRBJ1-1, with TRBD1 as a possible D gene (6 bases). V lost 4 bases and J lost 4, with 10 bases in between. CDR3 length: 13 residues. Germline CDR1 reads LNHNV; CDR2 reads YYDKDF (reference sequence). The CDR3 sequence is CATSKGVGTEAFF. The CDR3 nucleotides are TGTGCCACCAGCAAGGGGGTGGGCACTGAAGCTTTCTTT. The variable domain in full, completed from reference TRBV15 and TRBJ1-1, reads DAMVIQNPRYQVTQFGKPVTLSCSQTLNHNVMYWYQQKSSQAPKLLFHYYDKDFNNEADTPDNFQSRRPNTSFCFLDIRSPGLGDTAMYLCATSKGVGTEAFFGQGTRLTVV.

The rearrangement uses TRBV5-1 and TRBJ2-5; D possibly corresponds to TRBD2 (6 bases). The V end lost 5 bases, the J end lost 4 bases, and 18 bases lay between the germline ends. This CDR3 is 15 amino acids long. Germline CDR1 is SGHRS and CDR2 is YFSETQ. The chain's CDR3 is CASSGDFPVAETQYF. The CDR3 nucleotides read TGCGCCAGCAGTGGGGACTTCCCGGTGGCAGAGACCCAGTACTTC.

The chain uses TRBV9 and TRBJ2-1; possibly TRBD2 for D (5 bases). V was pared by 0 bases and J by 5 bases, with 12 bases between. Germline V gene data show CDR1 as SGDLS and CDR2 as YYNGEE. CDR3 length equals 15 residues. This CDR3 reads CASSVVGITNNEQFF. The DNA for the CDR3 is TGTGCCAGCAGCGTAGTCGGGATCACTAACAATGAGCAGTTCTTC.

V and J are TRBV9 and TRBJ2-2, with D uncertain. The ends were cut back, 0 bases at V and 6 bases at J, with 6 bases in the middle. From germline, CDR1 is SGDLS and CDR2 YYNGEE. The CDR3 runs 13 residues. The CDR3 region has the DNA TGTGCCAGCAGCGTAGACCCCCCCGGGGAGCTGTTTTTT. Encoded protein: CASSVDPPGELFF.

The chain couples TRBV7-8 to TRBJ2-1, with 9 positions matching TRBD1. This CDR3 spans 17 amino acids. V lost 0 bases and J lost 2; bases outside the gene matches: 5. Per the germline V gene, CDR1 is SGHVS and CDR2 is FQNEAQ. CDR3 region: CASSLANWDRAYNEQFF. CDR3 sequence (DNA): TGTGCCAGCAGCTTAGCGAATTGGGACAGGGCCTACAATGAGCAGTTCTTC.